This TCR beta chain was observed in a study of CD8 T cells in Susac syndrome. Overall study findings and caveats: Acknowledgment was made by the study that its TCR sequencing and HLA analysis involved a relatively small number of individuals.

Note on this clonotype: The antigen remains unidentified.

The CDR3 has 18 residues. The germline CDR1 and CDR2 sequences are DFQATT and SNEGSKA (reference sequence). Trimming took off 3 bases at V and 1 base at J, with 23 bases between the two ends. CD8+ and CD4+ T cells circulating in blood were sequenced for TCR beta. The multiple sclerosis control group was made up of treatment-naive patients with stable or active relapsing-remitting disease. An amount of RNA that ranged from 0.5 to 1 ug was reverse transcribed with random hexamers. The amplification used immunoSEQ multiplex PCR on TCR beta CDR3; it spanned 54 Vbeta and 13 Jbeta. One entry per CDR3 protein, called by TCRdb with MiXCR from the immunoSEQ multiplex PCR reads. The sample has 100,000 to 150,000 distinct CDR3 sequences; over 85% are singletons.

Sample: CD8+ T cells from PBMCs. The rearrangement links TRBV20-1 to TRBJ2-3, with D tentatively TRBD1 or TRBD2 (5 bases each). The receptor comes from a human donor with multiple sclerosis. Written as DNA, the CDR3 is TGCAGTGCTAGGTATCGGGTGACACCGCCGGGGCGCACAGATACGCAGTATTTT. It codes for CSARYRVTPPGRTDTQYF.